These 21 T cell receptor beta chains originate from one sample sequenced in a study of blood T cell repertoires in COVID-19. TCRdb keeps only in-frame clones here, not all; method: immunoSEQ multiplex PCR. The table records approximately 220,000 clones, 80% to 90% of them present only once. Material: PBMCs or T cells enriched from blood (not recorded which). The receptors shown here come from a middle-aged woman with acute COVID-19.

This clone was detected once. V and J are TRBV3-1 (or the pseudogene TRBV3-2) and TRBJ2-1; D unresolved. The V end was cut by 0 bases, the J end by 13 bases, with 10 bases between. The CDR3 is made up of 12 amino acids. CDR1 and CDR2 (germline): LGHDT, YNNKEL (reference sequence). CDR3 nucleotide sequence: TGTGCCAGCAGCCAAGAGAGTTTTTATCAGTTCTTC. This gives the protein CASSQESFYQFF.

V is TRBV6-5 and J is TRBJ1-3; D is perhaps TRBD1 (5 bases). CDR1 and CDR2 (germline): MNHEY, SVGAGI. V lost 6 bases, J lost 2 bases, and 8 bases lay in between. There are 13 residues in the CDR3. The CDR3 nucleotides are TGTGCCAGCAGCCTAGGGGCTGGAAACACCATATATTTT. Protein: CASSLGAGNTIYF.

The chain couples TRBV6-5 to TRBJ2-2; D might be TRBD2 (6 bases). The length of the CDR3 is 16 residues. CDR1 MNHEY and CDR2 SVGAGI come from the germline V gene. V was shortened by 2 bases and J by 7 bases, with 17 bases between the two germline ends. CDR3 DNA sequence: TGTGCCAGCAGTTACAGGAGGGGCCAGGCGTACGGGGAGCTGTTTTTT. Translated: CASSYRRGQAYGELFF.

This clone is a singleton in its sample. The chain recombines TRBV14 with TRBJ1-6, with D possibly TRBD1 on 5 matching bases. Trimming stripped 2 bases from V and 9 bases from J, with 26 bases between. Germline V lookup: CDR1 SGHDN, CDR2 FVKESK. The CDR3 totals 19 residues. The CDR3 protein is CASSQWTKGAANRISPLHF. The CDR3 region has the DNA TGTGCCAGCAGCCAATGGACAAAGGGTGCGGCGAATAGGATTTCACCCCTCCACTTT.

The chain carries TRBV9 and TRBJ2-1, with 15 bases aligning to TRBD2. Per germline, CDR1 SGDLS and CDR2 YYNGEE. There are 19 residues in the CDR3. V trimming: 4 bases; J trimming: 2 bases; junction bases outside the gene matches: 10. The CDR3 bases are TGTGCCAGCAGCCCAGTCCCGGGACTAGCGGGAGGCGCCTACAATGAGCAGTTCTTC. This gives the protein CASSPVPGLAGGAYNEQFF.

V usage is TRBV5-1 and J usage is TRBJ2-1; weak D call: TRBD1 (5 bases). The germline V gene encodes CDR1 SGHRS and CDR2 YFSETQ. The CDR3 covers 15 residues. V was cut by 0 bases and J by 7 bases, with 14 bases left in between. The CDR3 nucleotides are TGCGCCAGCAGCTTGGAAGGGGTAATGGGGAATGAGCAGTTCTTC. It codes for CASSLEGVMGNEQFF.

The CDR3 DNA is TGTGCCAGCAGCCCGGGGGAGGACCTTGGCACCGGGGAGCTGTTTTTT. This encodes CASSPGEDLGTGELFF. The V gene is TRBV11-3, the J gene TRBJ2-2; a possible D gene is TRBD2 (6 bases). The germline CDR1 and CDR2 sequences are SGHNT and YENEEA. Trimming removed 5 bases at V and 4 bases at J, with 17 bases between. The CDR3 is made up of 16 amino acids.

This chain connects TRBV3-1 (or the pseudogene TRBV3-2) to TRBJ2-1; 10 bases fit TRBD2. Trimming cost V 4 bases and J 1 base; bases outside gene matches: 4. CDR1 is LGHDT and CDR2 is YNNKEL in the germline V gene (reference sequence). The CDR3 is 16 residues long. CDR3 residues: CASSPGLAASYNEQFF. CDR3 DNA sequence: TGTGCCAGCAGCCCAGGACTAGCGGCGTCCTACAATGAGCAGTTCTTC.

The rearrangement links TRBV3-1 (or the pseudogene TRBV3-2) to TRBJ2-7, with TRBD2 identical over 12 bases. Trimming removed 5 bases from V and 2 bases from J; junction bases left unmatched: 10. This CDR3 is 17 amino acids long. Germline loops: CDR1 LGHDT, CDR2 YNNKEL (reference sequence). The CDR3 DNA reads TGTGCCAGCAGCTCGACTAGCGGGAGCCTGGGCGCCTACGAGCAGTACTTC. This translates into CASSSTSGSLGAYEQYF.

V is TRBV6-1 and J is TRBJ2-3; 9 bases map to TRBD2. This CDR3 has 15 residues. The V gene end was trimmed by 4 bases and the J gene end by 6 bases; junction bases not matched to a gene: 8. Germline V gives CDR1 MNHNS, CDR2 SASEGT. The CDR3, as DNA: TGTGCCAGCAGTGTAGCGGGAGATAGGTGGGATACGCAGTATTTT. Its protein product is CASSVAGDRWDTQYF.

The rearrangement uses TRBV19 and TRBJ1-5, with unresolved D. V lost 4 bases to trimming and J lost 3 bases, with 7 bases between them. The CDR3 consists of 13 residues. Germline CDR1 LNHDA, CDR2 SQIVND (reference sequence). The CDR3 coding sequence is TGTGCCAGTAGTACAAATCCCAATCAGCCCCAGCATTTT. Translating gives CASSTNPNQPQHF.

The chain carries TRBV9 and TRBJ2-2; D is unresolved. The CDR3 extends over 15 amino acids. Trimming pared 4 bases from V and 6 bases from J, leaving 16 bases between. The germline V gene encodes CDR1 SGDLS and CDR2 YYNGEE. CDR3 in amino acids: CASSPRPQEAGELFF. The CDR3 DNA follows: TGTGCCAGCAGCCCCAGACCCCAGGAAGCCGGGGAGCTGTTTTTT.

The chain recombines TRBV2 with TRBJ2-6; D remains unclear. The germline V gene has CDR1 SNHLY and CDR2 FYNNEI. This CDR3 spans 14 amino acids. V lost 4 bases and J lost 0, with 4 bases in between. The CDR3 spells CASSANSGANVLTF. Here the CDR3 DNA reads TGTGCCAGCAGTGCCAACTCTGGGGCCAACGTCCTGACTTTC.

This clone was seen once. The rearrangement joins TRBV27 to TRBJ1-2, with 9 positions matching TRBD1. CDR1 MNHEY and CDR2 SMNVEV come from the germline V gene (reference sequence). The CDR3 runs to 17 residues. V lost 3 bases to trimming and J lost 1 base; unmatched junction nucleotides: 9. CDR3 sequence (DNA): TGTGCCAGCAGTTTCTGGACAGGGGCCCTTTTTAACTATGGCTACACCTTC. Protein: CASSFWTGALFNYGYTF.

The chain has TRBV5-1 and TRBJ1-4, with D unclear. This CDR3 comprises 14 residues. Germline-derived CDR1 and CDR2 are SGHRS and YFSETQ. Trimming removed 7 bases from V and 10 bases from J, with 20 bases in between. CDR3 DNA sequence: TGCGCCAGCGGACTGGACCCCGGAGGAGGAAAACTGTTTTTT. It specifies CASGLDPGGGKLFF.

The chain carries TRBV27 and TRBJ2-1; perhaps TRBD1 as D (5 bases). Trimming shortened V by 3 bases and J by 9 bases, and 18 bases separated the two germline ends. Germline assignment: CDR1 MNHEY and CDR2 SMNVEV (reference sequence). This CDR3 is 15 amino acids long. As DNA, the CDR3 is TGTGCCAGCAGTTTTGCAGGGTTTTTGATAGGTGAGCAGTTCTTC. Its translation: CASSFAGFLIGEQFF.

The V and J genes are TRBV3-1 (or the pseudogene TRBV3-2) and TRBJ2-6; D ambiguous. The CDR3 is 14 residues long. The V gene lost 2 bases and the J gene lost 1 base, with 3 bases spanning the gap. The V gene's germline CDR1 is LGHDT and CDR2 YNNKEL (reference sequence). For the CDR3, the DNA is TGTGCCAGCAGCCAACCTTCTGGGGCCAACGTCCTGACTTTC. Translating it yields CASSQPSGANVLTF.

This clone came up once. The chain is built from TRBV5-3 and TRBJ2-3, with 14 bases that match TRBD2. TRBV5-3 is recorded as an ORF, its role being uncertain. The ends lost 6 bases at V and 5 bases at J; junction bases unmatched: 8. This CDR3 region has 16 residues. This CDR3 reads CARNPGTSGRGDTQYF. The CDR3 DNA reads as TGTGCCAGAAACCCCGGGACTAGCGGGAGAGGAGATACGCAGTATTTT.

This chain joins TRBV12-5 and TRBJ1-1; TRBD1 matches 7 bases. The CDR3 consists of 15 residues. Trimming cost V 1 base and J 1 base; bases outside gene matches: 3. Germline CDR1 is LGHNT and CDR2 is FRNRAP. CDR3 loop: CASGLGRTGNTEAFF. Written as DNA, the CDR3 is TGTGCTAGTGGTTTGGGCCGGACAGGGAACACTGAAGCTTTCTTT.

The sample holds one count of this clone. The V gene is TRBV27, the J gene TRBJ2-7; 8 bases align to TRBD1. The germline V gene encodes CDR1 MNHEY and CDR2 SMNVEV (reference sequence). The CDR3 covers 13 residues. V shed 7 bases, J shed 2 bases, and the junction held 4 bases outside the gene matches. CDR3 coding DNA: TGTGCCAGCACCAAACAGGGGGCCTACGAGCAGTACTTC. Translating it yields CASTKQGAYEQYF.

This chain links TRBV24-1 with TRBJ2-6; D unclear. Germline values: CDR1 KGHDR, CDR2 SFDVKD. V was trimmed by 2 bases and J by 0 bases, leaving 13 bases between them. The CDR3 sequence is 18 residues long. The CDR3 protein is CATSDSRTSSSGANVLTF. In DNA form, the CDR3 reads TGTGCCACCAGTGATTCTCGCACCTCTAGCTCTGGGGCCAACGTCCTGACTTTC.